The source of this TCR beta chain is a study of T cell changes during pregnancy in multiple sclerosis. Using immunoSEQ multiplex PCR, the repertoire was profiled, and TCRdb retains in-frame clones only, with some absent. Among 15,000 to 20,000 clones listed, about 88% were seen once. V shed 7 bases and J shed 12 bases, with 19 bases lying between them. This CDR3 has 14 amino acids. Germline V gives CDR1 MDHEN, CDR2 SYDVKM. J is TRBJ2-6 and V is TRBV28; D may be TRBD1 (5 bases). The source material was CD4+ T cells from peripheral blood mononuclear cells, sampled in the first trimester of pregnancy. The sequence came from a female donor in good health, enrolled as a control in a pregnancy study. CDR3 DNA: TGTGCCAGCACATACAGGACACCGCCCCCCGTCCTGACTTTC. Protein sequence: CASTYRTPPPVLTF.